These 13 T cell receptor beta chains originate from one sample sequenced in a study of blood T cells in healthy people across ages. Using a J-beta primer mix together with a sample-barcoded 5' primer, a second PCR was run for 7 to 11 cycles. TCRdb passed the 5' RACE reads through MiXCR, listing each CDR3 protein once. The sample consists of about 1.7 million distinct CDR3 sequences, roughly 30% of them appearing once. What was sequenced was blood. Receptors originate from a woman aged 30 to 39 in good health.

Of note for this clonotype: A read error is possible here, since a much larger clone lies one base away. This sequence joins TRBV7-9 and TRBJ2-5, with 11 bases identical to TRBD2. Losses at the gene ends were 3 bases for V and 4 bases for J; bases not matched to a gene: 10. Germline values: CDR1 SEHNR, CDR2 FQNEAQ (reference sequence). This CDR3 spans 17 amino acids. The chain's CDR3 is CASSFPLAGGRGETQYF. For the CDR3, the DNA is TGTGCCAGCAGCTTCCCCCTAGCGGGGGGTCGGGGAGAGACCCAGTACTTC.

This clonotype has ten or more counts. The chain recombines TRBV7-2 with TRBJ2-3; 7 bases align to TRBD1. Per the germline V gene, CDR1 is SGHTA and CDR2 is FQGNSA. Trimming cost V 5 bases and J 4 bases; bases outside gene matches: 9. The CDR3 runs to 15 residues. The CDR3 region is CASSLSTGSADTQYF. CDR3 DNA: TGTGCCAGCAGCCTATCGACAGGGAGCGCAGATACGCAGTATTTT.

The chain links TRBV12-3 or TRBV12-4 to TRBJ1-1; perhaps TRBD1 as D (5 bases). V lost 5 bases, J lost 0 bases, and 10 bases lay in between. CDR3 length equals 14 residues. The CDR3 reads CASSGAWVNTEAFF. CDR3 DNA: TGTGCCAGCAGTGGGGCGTGGGTGAACACTGAAGCTTTCTTT.

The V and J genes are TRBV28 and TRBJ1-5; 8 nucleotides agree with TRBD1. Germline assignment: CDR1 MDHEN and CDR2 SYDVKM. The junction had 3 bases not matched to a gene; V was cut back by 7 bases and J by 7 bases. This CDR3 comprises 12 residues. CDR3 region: CASKTGGQPQHF. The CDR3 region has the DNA TGTGCCAGCAAAACAGGGGGACAGCCCCAGCATTTT.

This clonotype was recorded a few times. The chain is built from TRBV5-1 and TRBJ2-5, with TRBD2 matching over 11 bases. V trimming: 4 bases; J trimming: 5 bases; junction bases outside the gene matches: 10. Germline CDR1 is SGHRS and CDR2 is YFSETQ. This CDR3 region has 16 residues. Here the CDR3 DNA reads TGCGCCAGCAGCGACGTTAGCGGGGGGGCCCCGGAGACCCAGTACTTC. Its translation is CASSDVSGGAPETQYF. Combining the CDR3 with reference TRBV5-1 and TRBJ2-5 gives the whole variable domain KAGVTQTPRYLIKTRGQQVTLSCSPISGHRSVSWYQQTPGQGLQFLFEYFSETQRNKGNFPGRFSGRQFSNSRSEMNVSTLELGDSALYLCASSDVSGGAPETQYFGPGTRLLVL.

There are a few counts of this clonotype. In DNA form, the CDR3 reads TGTGCCAGCAGCCAAGCGGCTTTGGGGTATGGCTACACCTTC. This encodes CASSQAALGYGYTF. This chain uses TRBV3-1 with TRBJ1-2; D is unclear. Germline CDR1 reads LGHDT; CDR2 reads YNNKEL (reference sequence). The V end lost 1 base, the J end lost 5 bases, and 11 bases lay between the germline ends. The CDR3 length is 14 residues.

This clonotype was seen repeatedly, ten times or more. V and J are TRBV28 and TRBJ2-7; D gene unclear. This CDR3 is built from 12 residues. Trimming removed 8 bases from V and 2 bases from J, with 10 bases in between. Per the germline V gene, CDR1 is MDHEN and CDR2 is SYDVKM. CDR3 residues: CASETGTYEQYF. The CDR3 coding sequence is TGTGCCAGCGAGACTGGAACCTACGAGCAGTACTTC.

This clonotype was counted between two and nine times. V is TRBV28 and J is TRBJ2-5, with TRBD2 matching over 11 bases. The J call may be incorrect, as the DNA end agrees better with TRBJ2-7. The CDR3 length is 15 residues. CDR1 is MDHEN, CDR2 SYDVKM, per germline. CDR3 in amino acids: CASSPRLAGLCEQYF. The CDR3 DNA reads TGTGCCAGCAGTCCGCGACTAGCGGGGCTCTGCGAGCAGTACTTC.

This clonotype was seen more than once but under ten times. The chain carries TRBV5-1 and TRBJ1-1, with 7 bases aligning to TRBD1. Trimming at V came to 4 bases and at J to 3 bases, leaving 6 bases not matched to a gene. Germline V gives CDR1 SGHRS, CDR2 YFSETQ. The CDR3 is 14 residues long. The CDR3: CASSPRGTDTEAFF. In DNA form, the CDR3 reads TGCGCCAGCAGCCCCAGGGGGACGGACACTGAAGCTTTCTTT.

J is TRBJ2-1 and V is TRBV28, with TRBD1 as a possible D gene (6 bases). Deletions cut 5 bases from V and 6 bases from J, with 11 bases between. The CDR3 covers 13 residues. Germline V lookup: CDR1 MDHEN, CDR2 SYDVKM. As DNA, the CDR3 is TGTGCCAGCAGTACGGGACAACCCAATGAGCAGTTCTTC. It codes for CASSTGQPNEQFF.

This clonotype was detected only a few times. The CDR3 spells CSAFNNEQFF. The CDR3 DNA sequence: TGCAGTGCCTTTAACAATGAGCAGTTCTTC. V is TRBV20-1 and J is TRBJ2-1; D unresolved. CDR3 size: 10 residues. Looked up from germline, CDR1 is DFQATT and CDR2 is SNEGSKA (reference sequence). V was shortened by 6 bases and J by 5 bases, with 5 bases between the two germline ends.

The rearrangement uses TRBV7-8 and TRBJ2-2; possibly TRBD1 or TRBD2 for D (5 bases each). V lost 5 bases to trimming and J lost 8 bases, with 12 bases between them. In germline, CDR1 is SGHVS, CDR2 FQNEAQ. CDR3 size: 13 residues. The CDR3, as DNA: TGTGCCAGCAGCCGGGACCGACAGGGGGAGCTGTTTTTT. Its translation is CASSRDRQGELFF.

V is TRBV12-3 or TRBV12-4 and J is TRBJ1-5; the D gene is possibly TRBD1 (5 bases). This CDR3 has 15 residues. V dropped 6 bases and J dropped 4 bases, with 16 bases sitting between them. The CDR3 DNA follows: TGTGCCAGCAGGGCCCAGGGAGGGACGAATCAGCCCCAGCATTTT. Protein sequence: CASRAQGGTNQPQHF.